Each of the 8 T cell receptor beta chains below was sequenced from the same sample in a study of shared clonotypes between healthy human individuals. Some clones are missing from TCRdb's copy, which holds only in-frame ones; the method was immunoSEQ multiplex PCR. This sample has a few hundred thousand clones, with about 69% found just once. Specimen: memory CD4+ T cells sorted from blood. Described subset: CD45RA-negative fraction. The receptor set was obtained from a man aged 25 to 40 in good health.

In the case of this clone: Compared with germline, one end of the junction differs, possibly owing to a read error. This chain connects TRBV7-8 to TRBJ2-1; the match to TRBD2 covers 9 bases. Germline CDR1 reads SGHVS; CDR2 reads FQNEAQ. The CDR3 runs to 14 residues. The CDR3 is CASKREGREGREVF. CDR3 coding DNA: TGTGCCAGCAAAAGAGAAGGGCGGGAGGGCCGGGAGGTCTTC.

The V and J genes are TRBV29-1 and TRBJ1-1; 8 bases fit TRBD1. V dropped 3 bases and J dropped 6; count of bases not matched to a gene: 6. Germline CDR1 reads SQVTM; CDR2 reads ANQGSEA. The CDR3 is made up of 13 amino acids. Here the CDR3 reads CSVDWTGRPEAFF. The DNA of the CDR3 is TGCAGCGTTGACTGGACAGGGAGGCCTGAAGCTTTCTTT. Drawing the rest from reference TRBV29-1 and TRBJ1-1, the complete variable domain is SAVISQKPSRDICQRGTSLTIQCQVDSQVTMMFWYRQQPGQSLTLIATANQGSEATYESGFVIDKFPISRPNLTFSTLTVSNMSPEDSSIYLCSVDWTGRPEAFFGQGTRLTVV.

This clone was found once. The chain has TRBV19 and TRBJ1-5; D not certain. This CDR3 contains 16 residues. V was cut by 3 bases and J by 6 bases, with 18 bases left in between. From germline, CDR1 is LNHDA and CDR2 SQIVND (reference sequence). DNA of the CDR3: TGTGCCAGTAGTATTTTGACCACCCGGCGGACTCAGCCCCAGCATTTT. Its protein product is CASSILTTRRTQPQHF.

This chain connects TRBV9 to TRBJ1-4; unclear D gene. This CDR3 is built from 15 residues. Germline CDR1 reads SGDLS; CDR2 reads YYNGEE. Trimming removed 0 bases at V and 8 bases at J, with 14 bases between. CDR3 bases: TGTGCCAGCAGCGTAGGAGTCAGGCTTGGCGAAAAACTGTTTTTT. Its translation is CASSVGVRLGEKLFF.

Written as DNA, the CDR3 is TGTGCCAGCAGCGTAGGTTACGGGGCGCGCGAGCAGTACTTC. Amino acids: CASSVGYGAREQYF. This chain uses TRBV9 with TRBJ2-7; D may match TRBD1 or TRBD2 (5 bases each). This CDR3 comprises 14 residues. The V end was cut by 0 bases, the J end by 6 bases, with 13 bases between. The germline V gene encodes CDR1 SGDLS and CDR2 YYNGEE.

The chain carries TRBV5-6 and TRBJ1-1, with TRBD1 matching 8 bases. The V gene end was trimmed by 0 bases and the J gene end by 0 bases; junction bases not matched to a gene: 7. Germline values: CDR1 SGHDT, CDR2 YYEEEE. This CDR3 comprises 17 residues. The CDR3 coding sequence is TGTGCCAGCAGCTTGGCCGGTACGGACAGGGTGAACACTGAAGCTTTCTTT. Translating it yields CASSLAGTDRVNTEAFF.

This rearrangement joins TRBV11-2 to TRBJ2-3; TRBD2 matches 7 bases. Germline V CDR1 and CDR2: SGHAT, FQNNGV. J lost 0 bases, V lost 4 bases, and 7 bases had no gene match. The CDR3 contains 16 residues. CDR3 amino acids: CASSSILAASTDTQYF. The CDR3 DNA sequence: TGTGCCAGCAGCTCTATTCTAGCGGCTAGCACAGATACGCAGTATTTT.

This clone was seen more than once but under ten times. This rearrangement joins TRBV27 to TRBJ2-3; 9 bases fit TRBD2. V shed 8 bases, J shed 5 bases, and the junction held 17 bases outside the gene matches. The CDR3 sequence is 17 residues long. CDR1 is MNHEY, CDR2 SMNVEV, per germline (reference sequence). CDR3 DNA sequence: TGTGCCAGCTCCCCCCTCTACCTCGCGGGAGGGAAAGATACGCAGTATTTT. Its translation: CASSPLYLAGGKDTQYF.